The 24 T cell receptor beta chains given below trace back to one sample, sequenced in a study of T-cell reconstitution after alpha-beta-depleted transplantation in children. A TCRbeta library incorporating unique molecular identifiers was prepared. A single record per CDR3 protein comes from TCRdb applying MiXCR to the PCR reads. The sample contains about 610,000 distinct CDR3 sequences, 8% to 11% of which appear only once. The sample here was PBMCs from the stem cell graft donor, taken from the stem cell graft. The receptor set was obtained from a human donor who donated a stem cell graft to a child with acute myeloid leukemia.

This clonotype appeared a few times. This chain links TRBV29-1 with TRBJ2-7; possibly TRBD2 for D (6 bases). V lost 1 base to trimming and J lost 2 bases, with 9 bases between them. CDR3 size: 13 residues. Germline V gene sequence: CDR1 SQVTM, CDR2 ANQGSEA. This chain's CDR3 is CSVEGSGAYEQYF. As DNA, the CDR3 is TGCAGCGTTGAAGGATCGGGAGCCTACGAGCAGTACTTC.

In regard to this clonotype: A read error may account for a junction end that differs from germline. J is TRBJ2-5 and V is TRBV20-1, with TRBD1 as a possible D gene (7 bases). CDR3 length: 18 amino acids. Germline V gives CDR1 DFQATT, CDR2 SNEGSKA (reference sequence). The CDR3 nucleotides read TGCTGTGCTAGAGATATCTCTTTCGCGGGAACAGGGGAAGAGACCCAGTACTTC. This translates into CCARDISFAGTGEETQYF.

This clonotype has ten or more counts. The chain employs TRBV5-1 and TRBJ2-5, with D tentatively TRBD2 (5 bases). Trimming took 3 bases from V and 2 from J, leaving 14 bases between them. Germline V gene lookup returns CDR1 SGHRS and CDR2 YFSETQ. The CDR3 is 15 residues long. The CDR3 bases are TGCGCCAGCAGCTCGTATTCCGGGATTCAAGAGACCCAGTACTTC. It specifies CASSSYSGIQETQYF.

This clonotype was seen a few times. The genes are TRBV7-3 and TRBJ2-2; D is possibly TRBD1 or TRBD2 (5 bases each). The V end was cut by 6 bases, the J end by 5 bases, with 19 bases between. Germline V CDR1 and CDR2: SGHTA, FQGTGA. The CDR3 has 16 amino acids. CDR3 nucleotides: TGTGCCAGCAGTTTTACCGGGACCACGCCAACCGGGGAGCTGTTTTTT. Translated: CASSFTGTTPTGELFF.

The chain is built from TRBV9 and TRBJ2-3; 7 bases agree with TRBD1. CDR3 length: 14 amino acids. The germline V gene encodes CDR1 SGDLS and CDR2 YYNGEE. Trimming at V came to 6 bases and at J to 0 bases, leaving 4 bases not matched to a gene. CDR3 loop: CASTGRGSTDTQYF. The CDR3 DNA reads as TGTGCCAGCACGGGCAGGGGGAGCACAGATACGCAGTATTTT.

This clonotype was counted only a few times. The rearrangement uses TRBV20-1 and TRBJ1-1; D unclear. Looked up from germline, CDR1 is DFQATT and CDR2 is SNEGSKA (reference sequence). Trimming shortened V by 0 bases and J by 1 base, and 9 bases separated the two germline ends. The CDR3 is made up of 14 amino acids. The CDR3 coding sequence is TGCAGTGCTAGAGATCGGTTGGGGAACACTGAAGCTTTCTTT. Translating it yields CSARDRLGNTEAFF.

Only a few counts were recorded for this clonotype. The chain employs TRBV9 and TRBJ1-4; 7 bases are a match to TRBD1. CDR3 size: 17 residues. After removal of 3 bases from V and 3 bases from J, the junction contained 11 bases not matched to a gene. Germline V gene data show CDR1 as SGDLS and CDR2 as YYNGEE. CDR3 nucleotide sequence: TGTGCCAGCAGCGAGGGGCTACGACAGGGTTCTAATGAAAAACTGTTTTTT. Amino acids: CASSEGLRQGSNEKLFF.

This clonotype was observed a few times. The CDR3 sequence is CASSLESGPDTEAFF. As DNA, the CDR3 is TGTGCCAGCAGCTTAGAATCGGGGCCGGACACTGAAGCTTTCTTT. The rearrangement joins TRBV7-8 to TRBJ1-1, with D maybe TRBD1 (5 bases). The CDR3 spans 15 residues. V dropped 1 base and J dropped 3 bases, with 12 bases sitting between them. CDR1 and CDR2 from the germline V gene are SGHVS and FQNEAQ.

The sample holds a few counts of this clonotype. The chain couples TRBV10-3 to TRBJ2-2; TRBD2 aligns across 13 bases. CDR3 length: 16 amino acids. Unmatched junction bases numbered 10, after V lost 8 bases and J lost 7 bases. Looked up from germline, CDR1 is ENHRY and CDR2 is SYGVKD. CDR3 in DNA: TGTGCCATCGGGGAGGGACTAGCGGGATCGATCGGGGAGCTGTTTTTT. It encodes CAIGEGLAGSIGELFF.

The V and J genes are TRBV30 and TRBJ2-1; 7 bases match TRBD2. Per germline, CDR1 GTSNPN and CDR2 SVGIG (reference sequence). Trimming at V came to 6 bases and at J to 4 bases, leaving 3 bases not matched to a gene. CDR3 length: 12 residues. CDR3 residues: CACVGGYNEQFF. DNA of the CDR3: TGTGCCTGTGTGGGGGGGTACAATGAGCAGTTCTTC.

The rearrangement joins TRBV3-1 to TRBJ2-3; TRBD1 agrees at 8 bases. CDR3 length: 15 amino acids. Germline loops: CDR1 LGHDT, CDR2 YNNKEL (reference sequence). Unmatched junction bases numbered 6, after V lost 1 base and J lost 6 bases. The CDR3 bases are TGTGCCAGCAGCCAAGCTTCAGGGGGCATGGATACGCAGTATTTT. Encoded protein: CASSQASGGMDTQYF.

This clonotype came up a few times. The CDR3 DNA reads TGCAGCGTTGAAGGGTTAGCGGGAAATGAGCAGTTCTTC. Its protein product is CSVEGLAGNEQFF. The chain uses TRBV29-1 and TRBJ2-1, with 8 bases lining up with TRBD2. V trimming: 1 base; J trimming: 7 bases; junction bases outside the gene matches: 3. Germline CDR1 reads SQVTM; CDR2 reads ANQGSEA. There are 13 residues in the CDR3.

This chain uses TRBV27 with TRBJ2-5; 9 bases line up with TRBD2. The CDR3 is 16 residues long. J gave up 2 bases and V 3 bases, and 7 bases lay outside the gene matches. The germline V gene has CDR1 MNHEY and CDR2 SMNVEV (reference sequence). This chain's CDR3 is CASSFSTSGVQETQYF. The CDR3 nucleotides read TGTGCCAGCAGTTTTTCGACTAGCGGAGTACAAGAGACCCAGTACTTC.

This clonotype was counted a few times. The chain uses TRBV20-1 and TRBJ2-1; D uncertain. V was trimmed by 1 base and J by 6 bases, leaving 16 bases between them. The CDR3 runs to 15 residues. Germline V gene lookup returns CDR1 DFQATT and CDR2 SNEGSKA (reference sequence). This CDR3 reads CSARGDLSWVNEQFF. The CDR3 DNA follows: TGCAGTGCTAGAGGAGACTTAAGCTGGGTCAATGAGCAGTTCTTC.

Note on this clonotype: A much larger clone lies a single base off, so this may be a read error. CDR3 coding DNA: TGCTGTGCTAGAGTGGCTAGCCTCAGTTCCTACAATGAGCAGTTCTTC. Protein sequence: CCARVASLSSYNEQFF. The V and J genes are TRBV20-1 and TRBJ2-1; TRBD2 might be the D (5 bases). This CDR3 comprises 16 residues. In germline, CDR1 is DFQATT, CDR2 SNEGSKA (reference sequence).

This clonotype was picked up a small number of times. V usage is TRBV7-2 and J usage is TRBJ2-3, with TRBD2 identical over 7 bases. CDR3 length: 16 amino acids. The germline V gene encodes CDR1 SGHTA and CDR2 FQGNSA. After removal of 10 bases from V and 0 bases from J, the junction contained 13 bases not matched to a gene. The CDR3 loop reads CATKLWEGASTDTQYF. The CDR3 DNA reads as TGTGCCACCAAGTTGTGGGAGGGCGCTAGCACAGATACGCAGTATTTT.

The rearrangement joins TRBV5-6 to TRBJ2-1; weak D call: TRBD2 (6 bases). Germline V CDR1 and CDR2: SGHDT, YYEEEE. This CDR3 spans 13 amino acids. V gave up 9 bases and J gave up 0 bases, with 10 bases separating them. The chain's CDR3 is CATATSSYNEQFF. The CDR3 coding sequence is TGTGCCACCGCGACTAGCTCCTACAATGAGCAGTTCTTC.

This clonotype was recorded at least ten times. The CDR3 bases are TGCGCCAGCAGGATAGCGGGAGGGTCCTCCCCGACGTACAATGAGCAGTTCTTC. This gives the protein CASRIAGGSSPTYNEQFF. V usage is TRBV5-1 and J usage is TRBJ2-1; 11 bases are shared with TRBD2. The CDR3 totals 18 residues. Germline CDR1 and CDR2: SGHRS and YFSETQ. V shed 5 bases, J shed 4 bases, and the junction held 14 bases outside the gene matches.

This clonotype has only a few counts. The chain couples TRBV29-1 to TRBJ2-1; D unclear. The germline V and J ends were trimmed by 7 bases and 9 bases, with 10 bases remaining between them. The germline V gene has CDR1 SQVTM and CDR2 ANQGSEA. There are 10 residues in the CDR3. The CDR3: CSALTGEQFF. CDR3 in DNA: TGCAGCGCGCTCACCGGTGAGCAGTTCTTC.

This clonotype has just a few counts. The rearrangement uses TRBV6-2 or TRBV6-3 and TRBJ2-5; D might be TRBD1 (6 bases). The CDR3 covers 17 residues. V was pared by 0 bases and J by 0 bases, with 14 bases between. Germline V gene data show CDR1 as MNHEY and CDR2 as SVGEGT. The CDR3, as DNA: TGTGCCAGCAGTTACTCAGATGGAAGGGGGTACCAAGAGACCCAGTACTTC. Amino acid sequence: CASSYSDGRGYQETQYF.

The V and J genes are TRBV12-3 or TRBV12-4 and TRBJ2-7; 8 positions agree with TRBD1. V lost 7 bases to trimming and J lost 2 bases; unmatched junction nucleotides: 10. The CDR3 is 15 amino acids. This chain's CDR3 is CASTTGTGLTYEQYF. CDR3 coding DNA: TGTGCCAGCACCACAGGGACAGGACTGACCTACGAGCAGTACTTC.

This clonotype was found a few times. The chain links TRBV18 to TRBJ2-7; no reliable D call. The CDR3 loop spans 13 amino acids. V was cut by 2 bases and J by 11 bases, with 16 bases left in between. Germline-derived CDR1 and CDR2 are KGHSH and LQKENI. CDR3: CASSPGVDLPKYF. CDR3 DNA sequence: TGTGCCAGCTCACCAGGCGTCGATCTACCTAAGTACTTC.

This clonotype was recorded a few times. The chain carries TRBV6-5 and TRBJ2-1; D remains unclear. The CDR3 runs 11 residues. Germline-derived CDR1 and CDR2 are MNHEY and SVGAGI. The ends were cut back, 4 bases at V and 9 bases at J, with 7 bases in the middle. The CDR3 region is CASSSLFEQFF. CDR3 DNA: TGTGCCAGCAGTTCCCTCTTTGAGCAGTTCTTC.

This chain's CDR3 is CASSDTQGRQETQYF. The CDR3 nucleotides are TGTGCCAGCAGTGACACACAGGGCCGACAAGAGACCCAGTACTTC. The chain recombines TRBV25-1 with TRBJ2-5; the D gene is possibly TRBD1 (6 bases). CDR3 size: 15 residues. V was shortened by 3 bases and J by 2 bases, with 13 bases between the two germline ends. Germline V lookup: CDR1 MGHDK, CDR2 SYGVNS.